The rows below give T cell receptor beta chains drawn from one sample of a study of T cell responses to AZD1222 COVID-19 vaccine. This table comes from immunoSEQ multiplex PCR, and its TCRdb copy is limited to in-frame clones, with some not included. The sample lists 75,000 to 100,000 clones, approximately 90% occurring once. The specimen was peripheral blood, collected on day 0 of AZD1222 vaccination. Receptors originate from an adult in good health. The CDR3 runs from the conserved cysteine through the conserved F or W. Each record gives: clone size, J gene, D gene, V gene, CDR3 protein, CDR3 DNA. The D gene is left open where the match is weak. Size is omitted from some rows. Given values are once, few, many or a class for expanded clones.

NA	TRBJ1-3	TRBD1	TRBV4-1	CASSRGQGFNTIYF	TGCGCCAGCAGCCGGGGACAGGGGTTCAACACCATATATTTT
few	TRBJ2-3	NA	TRBV6-5	CASRGPGTDTQYF	TGTGCCAGCAGAGGCCCCGGGACGGATACGCAGTATTTT
NA	TRBJ2-7	TRBD2	TRBV5-1	CASSLTSGDSYEQYF	TGCGCCAGCAGCTTGACTAGCGGGGACTCCTACGAGCAGTACTTC
NA	TRBJ1-2	NA	TRBV3-1/TRBV3-2	CASSQDVGYGYTF	TGTGCCAGCAGCCAAGACGTGGGCTATGGCTACACCTTC
NA	TRBJ2-3	TRBD2	TRBV5-1	CASSSPGGGTDTQYF	TGCGCCAGCAGCTCCCCCGGGGGGGGGACAGATACGCAGTATTTT
NA	TRBJ2-1	NA	TRBV7-9	CASSAKGGNEQFF	TGTGCCAGCAGCGCGAAAGGGGGTAATGAGCAGTTCTTC
NA	TRBJ2-7	TRBD1	TRBV25-1	CASTQGTGGFGEQYF	TGTGCCAGCACTCAAGGGACAGGGGGCTTCGGCGAGCAGTACTTC
NA	TRBJ2-7	NA	TRBV2	CAGGTVNSYEQYF	TGTGCCGGAGGGACAGTGAACTCCTACGAGCAGTACTTC
NA	TRBJ1-2	TRBD1	TRBV4-3	CASSQDLTGGKYGYTF	TGCGCCAGCAGCCAAGATTTAACAGGGGGGAAGTATGGCTACACCTTC
NA	TRBJ1-4	NA	TRBV3-1/TRBV3-2	CASSRRGSGKLFF	TGTGCCAGCAGCCGGAGGGGATCGGGAAAACTGTTTTTT
NA	TRBJ1-4	NA	TRBV19	CASTTQGFEKLFF	TGTGCCAGTACCACCCAGGGCTTTGAAAAACTGTTTTTT
NA	TRBJ2-3	TRBD2	TRBV3-1/TRBV3-2	CASSQRGTLASADTQYF	TGTGCCAGCAGCCAGCGGGGGACCTTAGCATCGGCAGATACGCAGTATTTT
NA	TRBJ1-2	NA	TRBV2	CASSARQTDGYTF	TGTGCCAGCAGTGCTCGGCAGACGGACGGCTACACCTTC
NA	TRBJ2-3	TRBD1	TRBV24-1	CATSEAAGTGLTDTQYF	TGTGCCACCAGTGAGGCCGCCGGGACAGGGTTGACAGATACGCAGTATTTT
NA	TRBJ1-2	NA	TRBV6-1	CASSEEDTGNYGYTF	TGTGCCAGCAGTGAAGAGGACACGGGGAACTATGGCTACACCTTC
NA	TRBJ2-7	NA	TRBV5-1	CASSLARDTSYEQYF	TGCGCCAGCAGCTTGGCCCGGGACACTTCCTACGAGCAGTACTTC
NA	TRBJ1-5	NA	TRBV2	CASSETGSPGRENF	TGTGCCAGCAGTGAAACGGGCAGCCCAGGACGTGAGAATTTT
NA	TRBJ2-7	NA	TRBV30	CAWSVLGGAHEQYF	TGTGCCTGGAGTGTACTAGGGGGGGCCCACGAGCAGTACTTC
NA	TRBJ1-4	NA	TRBV11-3	CASSFGGLNEKLFF	TGTGCCAGCAGCTTTGGGGGGCTTAATGAAAAACTGTTTTTT
NA	TRBJ1-1	NA	TRBV6-1	CASSETGLRDRGFF	TGTGCCAGCAGTGAGACAGGCCTCAGGGATAGAGGTTTCTTT
NA	TRBJ1-2	NA	TRBV4-2	CASSQGVLANYGYTF	TGTGCCAGCAGCCAAGGAGTACTAGCTAACTATGGCTACACCTTC
NA	TRBJ1-4	TRBD1	TRBV6-5	CATRRGWTNEKLFF	TGTGCCACCCGCAGGGGGTGGACTAATGAAAAACTGTTTTTT
NA	TRBJ1-5	TRBD1	TRBV20-1	CSASATGTGNQPQHF	TGCAGTGCTAGTGCCACCGGGACAGGGAATCAGCCCCAGCATTTT
NA	TRBJ2-7	NA	TRBV5-6	CASSLGRRSSYEQYF	TGTGCCAGCAGCTTGGGACGAAGGAGCTCCTACGAGCAGTACTTC
NA	TRBJ1-4	NA	TRBV19	CASSIGRPYEKLFF	TGTGCCAGTAGTATCGGTCGCCCCTATGAAAAACTGTTTTTT
NA	TRBJ2-6	NA	TRBV5-1	CASSLGSGANVLTF	TGCGCCAGCAGCTTGGGCTCTGGGGCCAACGTCCTGACTTTC
NA	TRBJ1-1	TRBD1	TRBV29-1	CSVEQTGRNTEAFF	TGCAGCGTTGAGCAGACAGGGAGGAACACTGAAGCTTTCTTT
NA	TRBJ2-4	NA	TRBV5-1	CASRPDWGIQYF	TGCGCCAGCAGACCGGACTGGGGCATTCAGTACTTC
NA	TRBJ2-7	NA	TRBV11-2	CASSLQGSYEQYF	TGTGCCAGCAGCTTGCAGGGCTCCTACGAGCAGTACTTC
NA	TRBJ2-1	TRBD2	TRBV6-4	CASSDSGGANEQFF	TGTGCCAGCAGTGACAGCGGGGGGGCCAATGAGCAGTTCTTC
NA	TRBJ2-3	TRBD1	TRBV19	CASSSRGTAHTQYF	TGTGCCAGTAGTTCTCGAGGGACAGCCCATACGCAGTATTTT
NA	TRBJ2-7	NA	TRBV7-6	CASSFVRLGGYEQYF	TGTGCCAGCAGCTTTGTGCGGCTTGGGGGATACGAGCAGTACTTC
NA	TRBJ1-2	NA	TRBV29-1	CSSQAGNYGYTF	TGCAGCTCCCAGGCTGGTAACTATGGCTACACCTTC
NA	TRBJ2-2	NA	TRBV5-4	CASSSGGGPRTGELFF	TGTGCCAGCAGCTCTGGAGGGGGGCCGCGCACCGGGGAGCTGTTTTTT
NA	TRBJ1-5	NA	TRBV2	CASSLQDQPQHF	TGTGCCAGCAGTTTGCAAGATCAGCCCCAGCATTTT
NA	TRBJ1-6	TRBD1	TRBV10-2	CASSSGTGNSPLHF	TGCGCCAGCAGCTCCGGGACAGGAAATTCACCCCTCCACTTT
NA	TRBJ1-4	NA	TRBV19	CASSIREKLFF	TGTGCCAGTAGTATTAGAGAAAAACTGTTTTTT
NA	TRBJ1-6	NA	TRBV5-1	CASRDTYNSPLHF	TGCGCCAGCAGAGACACTTATAATTCACCCCTCCACTTT
NA	TRBJ1-4	TRBD1	TRBV7-3	CASSSGQGDEKLFF	TGTGCCAGCAGCTCAGGACAGGGGGACGAAAAACTGTTTTTT
NA	TRBJ1-1	TRBD1	TRBV28	CASRVPGQGGVNTEAFF	TGTGCCAGCAGGGTACCGGGACAGGGAGGGGTGAACACTGAAGCTTTCTTT
NA	TRBJ2-1	NA	TRBV6-5	CASSYINEQFF	TGTGCCAGCAGTTACATCAATGAGCAGTTCTTC
NA	TRBJ1-3	TRBD1	TRBV6-1	CASSGPRDRHGNTIYF	TGTGCCAGCAGTGGCCCCCGGGACAGGCATGGAAACACCATATATTTT
once	TRBJ2-7	NA	TRBV15	CATSRGDSIWYEQYF	TGTGCCACCAGCAGGGGGGACTCGATATGGTACGAGCAGTACTTC
NA	TRBJ1-6	NA	TRBV20-1	CSASSATNSPLHF	TGCAGTGCTAGTTCGGCCACGAATTCACCCCTCCACTTT
NA	TRBJ1-4	NA	TRBV4-3	CASSQDTGWGEKLFF	TGCGCCAGCAGCCAAGATACCGGGTGGGGGGAAAAACTGTTTTTT
NA	TRBJ2-3	NA	TRBV7-9	CASSLDLTDTQYF	TGTGCCAGCAGCTTGGACCTCACAGATACGCAGTATTTT
NA	TRBJ1-2	NA	TRBV6-1	CASSDTDQYGYTF	TGTGCCAGCAGTGATACCGACCAGTATGGCTACACCTTC
NA	TRBJ1-2	NA	TRBV29-1	CSVDSGLGYTF	TGCAGCGTTGATTCCGGGCTCGGCTACACCTTC
NA	TRBJ1-4	NA	TRBV28	CASSSLDGRRGKLFF	TGTGCCAGCAGTTCCTTAGACGGGCGCAGGGGAAAACTGTTTTTT
NA	TRBJ1-4	NA	TRBV7-2	CASSHYGQTATNEKLFF	TGTGCCAGCAGCCACTACGGGCAGACTGCAACTAATGAAAAACTGTTTTTT
NA	TRBJ2-1	NA	TRBV15	CATSKKDRLSNEQFF	TGTGCCACCAGCAAAAAAGACAGGTTGTCCAATGAGCAGTTCTTC
few	TRBJ2-1	NA	TRBV29-1	CSVTGYSYNEQFF	TGCAGCGTTACGGGCTACTCCTACAATGAGCAGTTCTTC
NA	TRBJ2-7	TRBD1	TRBV11-2	CASSLETGVVYEQYF	TGTGCCAGCAGCTTAGAGACAGGGGTGGTTTACGAGCAGTACTTC
NA	TRBJ2-7	TRBD1	TRBV11-3	CASSSRQGIGSYEQYF	TGTGCCAGCAGCTCCCGACAGGGTATTGGATCCTACGAGCAGTACTTC
NA	TRBJ1-2	TRBD1	TRBV18	CASSLFDRGQGYTF	TGTGCCAGCTCACTCTTTGACAGGGGGCAAGGCTACACCTTC
NA	TRBJ2-5	NA	TRBV5-6	CASSSLGSEETQYF	TGTGCCAGCAGCTCCCTAGGCAGCGAAGAGACCCAGTACTTC
once	TRBJ1-1	NA	TRBV7-9	CASSPGARGTEAFF	TGTGCCAGCAGCCCTGGGGCGCGCGGCACTGAAGCTTTCTTT